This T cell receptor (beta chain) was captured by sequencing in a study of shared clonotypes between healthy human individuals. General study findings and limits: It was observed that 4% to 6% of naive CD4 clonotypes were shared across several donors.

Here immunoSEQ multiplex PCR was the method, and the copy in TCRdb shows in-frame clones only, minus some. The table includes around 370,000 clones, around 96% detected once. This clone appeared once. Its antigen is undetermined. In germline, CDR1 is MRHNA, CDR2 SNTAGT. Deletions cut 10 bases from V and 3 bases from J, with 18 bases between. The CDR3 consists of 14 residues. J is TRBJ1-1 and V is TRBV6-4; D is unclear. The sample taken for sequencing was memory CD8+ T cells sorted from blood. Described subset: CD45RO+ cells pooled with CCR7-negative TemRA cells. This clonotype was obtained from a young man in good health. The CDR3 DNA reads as TGTGCCACTTTCCCCAGTTACCGTTACACTGAAGCTTTCTTT. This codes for CATFPSYRYTEAFF.